These T cell receptor beta chains were read from a single sample in a study of blood T cell repertoires in COVID-19. Here immunoSEQ multiplex PCR was the method, and the copy in TCRdb shows in-frame clones only, minus some. The data show about 380,000 clones, around 85% seen once. Sequenced sample: peripheral blood. These receptors all stem from a woman younger than 35 with acute or convalescent COVID-19. Each CDR3 is given with its conserved first and last residue. A D gene is named only where the DNA matches it firmly. The size field is filled for only some rows; it gives once, few, many or a size class.

clone_size j_call d_call v_call cdr3_nt cdr3_aa
NA TRBJ2-2 TRBD2 TRBV11-3 TGTGCCAGCAGCCTAGCGGGAGGGGACACCGGGGAGCTGTTTTTT CASSLAGGDTGELFF
NA TRBJ1-2 TRBD1 TRBV29-1 TGCAGCGTTCCGGACAGGGGGCAATGGGTGGGCTATGGCTACACCTTC CSVPDRGQWVGYGYTF
NA TRBJ1-5 NA TRBV5-1 TGCGCCAGCAGCTTGGACATCGGCAATCAGCCCCAGCATTTT CASSLDIGNQPQHF
NA TRBJ2-2 TRBD1 TRBV2 TGTGCCAGCAGTCAACAGGGGGAAGGGTCCGGGGAGCTGTTTTTT CASSQQGEGSGELFF
few TRBJ1-1 NA TRBV5-4 TGTGCCAGCAGCTTGATTTCAGGGGCTTTAACTGAAGCTTTCTTT CASSLISGALTEAFF
NA TRBJ2-7 TRBD1 TRBV11-2 TGTGCCAGCAGCCACGGGACAGGGGTCTACGAGCAGTACTTC CASSHGTGVYEQYF
NA TRBJ1-5 NA TRBV6-6 TGTGCCAGCAGTTACCGCAAGGGGAGCAATCAGCCCCAGCATTTT CASSYRKGSNQPQHF
NA TRBJ1-6 NA TRBV2 TGTGCCAGCAGTGAGACGTGGGGGGGAGGTAATTCACCCCTCCACTTT CASSETWGGGNSPLHF
few TRBJ1-1 NA TRBV4-1 TGCGCCAGCGGGGGCCGGACCTCTAACACTGAAGCTTTCTTT CASGGRTSNTEAFF
NA TRBJ1-1 NA TRBV10-3 TGTGCCACCCGAGGGGGTATTGACACTGAAGCTTTCTTT CATRGGIDTEAFF
NA TRBJ1-3 NA TRBV15 TGTGCCACCAGCAGAGTGCAGTCTGGAAACACCATATATTTT CATSRVQSGNTIYF
NA TRBJ1-1 NA TRBV19 TGTGCCAGTAGTATAGGGGGGGGAGGAAACACTGAAGCTTTCTTT CASSIGGGGNTEAFF
NA TRBJ1-6 NA TRBV11-3 TGTGCCAGCAGCTTAGCCCGGGTTATGCCCTATAATTCACCCCTCCACTTT CASSLARVMPYNSPLHF
NA TRBJ2-3 NA TRBV6-5 TGTGCCAGCACCCAAGGGGCAGAATTCACAGATACGCAGTATTTT CASTQGAEFTDTQYF
NA TRBJ2-2 TRBD1 TRBV25-1 TGTGCCAGCAGTGAATATGACAGGGCCAACACCGGGGAGCTGTTTTTT CASSEYDRANTGELFF
NA TRBJ1-5 TRBD1 TRBV19 TGTGCCAGTAGGAGGGGACAGTTTAGCAATCAGCCCCAGCATTTT CASRRGQFSNQPQHF
NA TRBJ1-1 NA TRBV5-1 TGCGCCAGCAGCTTGTGGGGCTCGAACACTGAAGCTTTCTTT CASSLWGSNTEAFF
NA TRBJ2-3 TRBD2 TRBV6-1 TGTGCCAGCAGTGAACTGGGACTAGCGGGAGTGTCTGGCACAGATACGCAGTATTTT CASSELGLAGVSGTDTQYF
few TRBJ1-1 NA TRBV9 TGTGCCAGCAGTATACAGACGGTTTTCACTGAAGCTTTCTTT CASSIQTVFTEAFF
NA TRBJ2-7 NA TRBV28 TGTGCCAGCAGTTGGGGGGACGAGCAGTACTTC CASSWGDEQYF
NA TRBJ2-1 TRBD2 TRBV7-3 TGTGCCAGCAGCCCTGAGATAGCGGGAGGGCCCAATGAGCAGTTCTTC CASSPEIAGGPNEQFF
NA TRBJ2-3 TRBD2 TRBV19 TGTGCCAGTAGTTTGCTAGCGGATACAAGCACAGATACGCAGTATTTT CASSLLADTSTDTQYF
once TRBJ2-7 NA TRBV19 TGTGCCAGTAGTCCCGAAGACAGACCGGCCCACGAGCAGTACTTC CASSPEDRPAHEQYF
NA TRBJ2-3 NA TRBV21-1 TGTGCCAGCAGTACAGGGGGTGTGGCAGATACGCAGTATTTT CASSTGGVADTQYF